The clone carrying this TCR beta chain turned up a few times. Assay used: immunoSEQ multiplex PCR; TCRdb lists only in-frame clones, some missing. The table includes approximately 170,000 clones, roughly nine tenths detected once. This sample was included in a study of blood T cell repertoires in COVID-19. V gave up 6 bases and J gave up 5 bases; unmatched junction bases: 1. CDR1 is LNHDA, CDR2 SQIVND, per germline (reference sequence). There are 13 residues in the CDR3. The chain employs TRBV19 and TRBJ2-2, with 9 bases aligning to TRBD1. The specimen was peripheral blood. This TCR derives from a woman aged 70 to 79 with acute or convalescent COVID-19. CDR3 DNA: TGTGCCAGTAGGGGGACAGGGACCGGGGAGCTGTTTTTT. This translates into CASRGTGTGELFF.